A single TCR beta chain is shown here with its context. Its specificity is unknown. Each case's diagnosis was confirmed by two pathologists on H&E. Germline V gene data show CDR1 as SGHRS and CDR2 as YFSETQ. With 0 bases removed from V and 3 bases from J, the gap between germline ends came to 9 bases. There are 15 residues in the CDR3. The data were produced by immunoSEQ multiplex PCR, yet TCRdb's version contains in-frame clones alone and is incomplete. The sample includes 3,800 or so clones, 80% of them seen just once. This entry is derived from a study of immune evolution from preneoplasia to lung adenocarcinoma. General observations from the study: Normal lung had the highest top T cell clone frequencies.

The chain carries TRBV5-1 and TRBJ2-2, with D possibly TRBD2 on 6 matching bases. The TCR sequence derives from a person between 55 and 80 years old with lung adenocarcinoma. The sequencing input was FFPE adjacent normal lung tissue. The CDR3 sequence is CASSLGRADTGELFF. CDR3 DNA sequence: TGCGCCAGCAGCTTGGGGAGGGCGGACACCGGGGAGCTGTTTTTT.